These 11 T cell receptor beta chains came from one sample sequenced in a study of cytomegalovirus exposure and HLA in healthy donors. PCR used 60 Vbeta primers and 13 Jbeta primers. Produced via immunoSEQ multiplex PCR; TCRdb's table is partial and in-frame only. The sample lists some 140,000 clones; over 60% were seen once. The specimen sequenced was PBMCs. All receptors derive from a man aged 35 to 55 in good health and CMV-seronegative.

The V and J genes are TRBV5-1 and TRBJ1-1; TRBD1 is a possible D gene (5 bases). In germline, CDR1 is SGHRS, CDR2 YFSETQ. V lost 4 bases and J 1 base, leaving 17 bases between the germline ends. The CDR3 consists of 16 residues. CDR3 bases: TGCGCCAGCAGCCCGCGGGCGGGGCGGGGGAACACTGAAGCTTTCTTT. Translated, it gives CASSPRAGRGNTEAFF. Using reference TRBV5-1 and TRBJ1-1 for the parts outside the CDR3, the full variable domain is KAGVTQTPRYLIKTRGQQVTLSCSPISGHRSVSWYQQTPGQGLQFLFEYFSETQRNKGNFPGRFSGRQFSNSRSEMNVSTLELGDSALYLCASSPRAGRGNTEAFFGQGTRLTVV.

The chain recombines TRBV28 with TRBJ1-1; weak D call: TRBD1 (6 bases). V dropped 11 bases and J dropped 6 bases, with 13 bases sitting between them. CDR1 MDHEN and CDR2 SYDVKM come from the germline V gene. The CDR3 is 11 amino acids. The CDR3 loop reads CASGRGAEAFF. CDR3 in DNA: TGTGCCTCGGGGAGGGGGGCTGAAGCTTTCTTT.

This chain joins TRBV6-5 and TRBJ1-2; 7 bases agree with TRBD1. Germline assignment: CDR1 MNHEY and CDR2 SVGAGI. There are 12 residues in the CDR3. V shed 5 bases and J 7 bases; nucleotides not matched to a gene: 4. For the CDR3, the DNA is TGTGCCAGCAGTAAATACAGGGGTGGCTACACCTTC. Protein product: CASSKYRGGYTF.

The genes are TRBV29-1 and TRBJ1-2; 9 nucleotides line up with TRBD1. Germline V gene lookup returns CDR1 SQVTM and CDR2 ANQGSEA. The CDR3 sequence is 12 residues long. The trim removed 6 bases at V and 4 bases at J, leaving 3 bases unmatched. CDR3 loop: CSVGTGSYGYTF. The CDR3 DNA follows: TGCAGCGTCGGGACAGGGAGCTATGGCTACACCTTC. Together with reference TRBV29-1 and TRBJ1-2, the CDR3 gives the full variable domain: SAVISQKPSRDICQRGTSLTIQCQVDSQVTMMFWYRQQPGQSLTLIATANQGSEATYESGFVIDKFPISRPNLTFSTLTVSNMSPEDSSIYLCSVGTGSYGYTFGSGTRLTVV.

The V call is TRBV27, the J call TRBJ1-2; 10 bases align to TRBD1. CDR1 and CDR2 (germline): MNHEY, SMNVEV (reference sequence). The J segment lost 5 bases and the V segment lost 4 bases, leaving 7 bases of the junction unmatched. This CDR3 contains 15 residues. CDR3 coding DNA: TGTGCCAGCAGTTCCCCGGGACAGGGGAAATATGGCTACACCTTC. Encoded protein: CASSSPGQGKYGYTF.

The chain combines TRBV5-1 with TRBJ2-7, with 7 bases identical to TRBD1. CDR3 length: 13 amino acids. Unmatched junction bases numbered 8, after V lost 4 bases and J lost 7 bases. CDR1 SGHRS and CDR2 YFSETQ come from the germline V gene. Here the CDR3 reads CASSLRQGGEQYF. The CDR3 DNA reads TGCGCCAGCAGCCTCCGACAGGGCGGTGAGCAGTACTTC.

The table lists this clone with a few counts. The rearrangement links TRBV28 to TRBJ1-1, with D possibly being TRBD1 (5 bases). Germline V lookup: CDR1 MDHEN, CDR2 SYDVKM. This CDR3 has 11 amino acids. Trimming removed 5 bases at V and 11 bases at J, with 12 bases between. CDR3 in DNA: TGTGCCAGCAGTGAAAGGGACTGGGCTTTCTTT. Its protein is CASSERDWAFF.

This clone was recorded a few times. The V call is TRBV7-3, the J call TRBJ2-3; 9 bases fit TRBD2. The germline V gene has CDR1 SGHTA and CDR2 FQGTGA. The CDR3 has 14 amino acids. V shed 2 bases, J shed 3 bases, and the junction held 0 bases outside the gene matches. CDR3 bases: TGTGCCAGCAGCTTAGGACTAGCGACAGATACGCAGTATTTT. Protein sequence: CASSLGLATDTQYF.

The gene calls are TRBV6-1 and TRBJ2-3; 7 bases are a match to TRBD2. Germline V lookup: CDR1 MNHNS, CDR2 SASEGT. The ends lost 1 base at V and 1 base at J; junction bases unmatched: 5. The CDR3 spans 16 residues. CDR3 DNA: TGTGCCAGCAGTGAAGGGGACTACCCTCGCACAGATACGCAGTATTTT. Amino acids: CASSEGDYPRTDTQYF.

The V and J genes are TRBV5-4 and TRBJ2-5; no clear D. The CDR3 has 13 residues. V gave up 1 base and J gave up 2 bases, with 6 bases separating them. Looked up from germline, CDR1 is SGHNT and CDR2 is YYREEE (reference sequence). The CDR3 DNA reads TGTGCCAGCAGCTTGCAACAGCAAGAGACCCAGTACTTC. This translates into CASSLQQQETQYF.

The chain joins TRBV10-3 to TRBJ2-7, with D unresolved. Germline CDR1 ENHRY, CDR2 SYGVKD. The germline V and J ends were trimmed by 8 bases and 3 bases, with 14 bases remaining between them. The CDR3 extends over 13 amino acids. CDR3: CAIASTGIYEQYF. The CDR3 DNA follows: TGTGCCATCGCGTCGACGGGTATCTACGAGCAGTACTTC.